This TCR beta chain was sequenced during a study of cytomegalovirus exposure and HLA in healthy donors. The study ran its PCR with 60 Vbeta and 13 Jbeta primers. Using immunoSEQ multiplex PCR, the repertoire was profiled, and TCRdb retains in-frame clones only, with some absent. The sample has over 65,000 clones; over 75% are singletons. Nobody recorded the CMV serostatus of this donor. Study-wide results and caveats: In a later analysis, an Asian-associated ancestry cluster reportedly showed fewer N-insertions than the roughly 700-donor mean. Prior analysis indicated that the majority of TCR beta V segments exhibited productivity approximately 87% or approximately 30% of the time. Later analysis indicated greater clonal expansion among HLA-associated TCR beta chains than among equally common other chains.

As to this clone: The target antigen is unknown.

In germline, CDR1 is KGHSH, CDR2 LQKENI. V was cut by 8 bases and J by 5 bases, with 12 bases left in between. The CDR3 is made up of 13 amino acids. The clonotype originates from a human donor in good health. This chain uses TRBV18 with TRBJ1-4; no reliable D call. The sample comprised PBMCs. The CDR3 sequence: CASQSLLNEKLFF. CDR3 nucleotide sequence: TGTGCCAGCCAGTCCCTCCTCAATGAAAAACTGTTTTTT.